The 12 T cell receptor beta chains below all came from one sample that was sequenced in a study of cytomegalovirus exposure and HLA in healthy donors. The PCR ran on 60 Vbeta and 13 Jbeta primers. Produced via immunoSEQ multiplex PCR; TCRdb's table is partial and in-frame only. The sample has about 50,000 clones, roughly 72% seen once. Sequenced material: PBMCs. The source is a woman aged 50 to 60 in good health and CMV-seronegative.

CDR3 residues: CASRISYSGASNEQFF. The CDR3 DNA reads as TGTGCCAGCAGAATTAGCTATTCAGGGGCGTCCAATGAGCAGTTCTTC. The rearrangement joins TRBV7-9 to TRBJ2-1; weak D call: TRBD1 (6 bases). Trimming took off 6 bases at V and 6 bases at J, with 21 bases between the two ends. The CDR3 runs 16 residues. Germline CDR1 is SEHNR and CDR2 is FQNEAQ (reference sequence). The entire variable domain, with the rest obtained from reference TRBV7-9 and TRBJ2-1, is as follows: DTGVSQNPRHKITKRGQNVTFRCDPISEHNRLYWYRQTLGQGPEFLTYFQNEAQLEKSRLLSDRFSAERPKGSFSTLEIQRTEQGDSAMYLCASRISYSGASNEQFFGPGTRLTVL.

Points on this clone: The sample holds other DNA sequences that translate to the same CDR3. This chain connects TRBV27 to TRBJ2-6; D remains ambiguous. Trimming shortened V by 6 bases and J by 2 bases, and 8 bases separated the two germline ends. The CDR3 length is 14 residues. Per the germline V gene, CDR1 is MNHEY and CDR2 is SMNVEV (reference sequence). CDR3 coding DNA: TGTGCCAGCAGCTCCCCGGCTGGGGCCAACGTCCTGACTTTC. It codes for CASSSPAGANVLTF.

The chain combines TRBV18 with TRBJ1-1; D gene ambiguous. This CDR3 contains 14 residues. The V end lost 3 bases, the J end lost 0 bases, and 8 bases lay between the germline ends. From germline, CDR1 is KGHSH and CDR2 LQKENI. CDR3 protein: CASSPTAMNTEAFF. The DNA for the CDR3 is TGTGCCAGCTCACCCACAGCCATGAACACTGAAGCTTTCTTT.

The V and J genes are TRBV30 and TRBJ2-1, with 8 nucleotides matching TRBD2. J lost 1 base, V lost 3 bases, and 2 bases had no gene match. The CDR3 has 14 residues. Germline V gene data show CDR1 as GTSNPN and CDR2 as SVGIG (reference sequence). The DNA of the CDR3 is TGTGCCTGGAGCGGGGGGGAATCCTACAATGAGCAGTTCTTC. This encodes CAWSGGESYNEQFF.

V gene TRBV19 combines with J gene TRBJ2-2, with D perhaps matching TRBD2 (6 bases). V was trimmed by 11 bases and J by 5 bases, leaving 24 bases between them. The CDR3 runs to 16 residues. Per the germline V gene, CDR1 is LNHDA and CDR2 is SQIVND (reference sequence). The CDR3 region is CARCYRRGRYTGELFF. CDR3 nucleotides: TGTGCCCGCTGCTATCGGAGGGGCCGGTATACCGGGGAGCTGTTTTTT.

The chain uses TRBV7-3 and TRBJ2-2; 7 nucleotides line up with TRBD1. This CDR3 region has 14 residues. V dropped 5 bases and J dropped 6; count of bases not matched to a gene: 6. Germline CDR1 reads SGHTA; CDR2 reads FQGTGA. The CDR3 nucleotides are TGTGCCAGCAGCATTCCTGACAGGGCCGGGGAGCTGTTTTTT. Encoded protein: CASSIPDRAGELFF.

The V and J genes are TRBV7-8 and TRBJ1-5; tentative D call: TRBD1 (5 bases). Germline V gene lookup returns CDR1 SGHVS and CDR2 FQNEAQ. This CDR3 is 15 amino acids long. The V and J ends lost 4 bases and 0 bases respectively, with 10 bases between them. Written as DNA, the CDR3 is TGTGCCAGCAGCTGGGGGGAGGGTAGCAATCAGCCCCAGCATTTT. Protein: CASSWGEGSNQPQHF.

CDR3 DNA: TGCGCCAGCAGCTTGCGGAGTCACTGGGAGCAGTTCTTC. Its translation: CASSLRSHWEQFF. The chain combines TRBV5-1 with TRBJ2-1; the D is unclear. Germline values: CDR1 SGHRS, CDR2 YFSETQ. Trimming stripped 1 base from V and 10 bases from J, with 12 bases between. The CDR3 contains 13 residues.

The CDR3 is CASSSPLASSYNEQFF. CDR3 DNA: TGTGCCAGCAGCTCCCCACTAGCGAGCTCCTACAATGAGCAGTTCTTC. This chain links TRBV2 with TRBJ2-1; TRBD2 matches at 7 bases. The CDR3 is 16 residues long. J lost 0 bases, V lost 6 bases, and 8 bases had no gene match. Germline V gene lookup returns CDR1 SNHLY and CDR2 FYNNEI.

The gene calls are TRBV7-9 and TRBJ1-6; 10 bases match TRBD1. Germline lookup yields CDR1 SEHNR and CDR2 FQNEAQ (reference sequence). CDR3 length equals 17 residues. Trimming took 3 bases from V and 5 from J; bases not matched to a gene: 7. The CDR3 is CASSLISGTGDNSPLHF. The CDR3 coding sequence is TGTGCCAGCAGCTTGATTTCCGGGACAGGGGATAATTCACCCCTCCACTTT.

V gene TRBV7-9 combines with J gene TRBJ1-2, with TRBD1 matching over 7 bases. CDR3 length: 15 amino acids. Germline V gives CDR1 SEHNR, CDR2 FQNEAQ (reference sequence). J lost 10 bases, V lost 5 bases, and 16 bases had no gene match. CDR3 protein: CASSAGTAILWDYTF. The DNA of the CDR3 is TGTGCCAGCAGCGCAGGGACAGCGATTTTATGGGACTACACCTTC.

The chain recombines TRBV30 with TRBJ1-3; maybe TRBD1 (5 bases). This CDR3 is built from 14 residues. CDR1 and CDR2 from the germline V gene are GTSNPN and SVGIG (reference sequence). V gave up 7 bases and J gave up 1 base, with 14 bases separating them. As DNA, the CDR3 is TGTGCCTCATCAGGGTACTTATCTGGAAACACCATATATTTT. Its protein is CASSGYLSGNTIYF.